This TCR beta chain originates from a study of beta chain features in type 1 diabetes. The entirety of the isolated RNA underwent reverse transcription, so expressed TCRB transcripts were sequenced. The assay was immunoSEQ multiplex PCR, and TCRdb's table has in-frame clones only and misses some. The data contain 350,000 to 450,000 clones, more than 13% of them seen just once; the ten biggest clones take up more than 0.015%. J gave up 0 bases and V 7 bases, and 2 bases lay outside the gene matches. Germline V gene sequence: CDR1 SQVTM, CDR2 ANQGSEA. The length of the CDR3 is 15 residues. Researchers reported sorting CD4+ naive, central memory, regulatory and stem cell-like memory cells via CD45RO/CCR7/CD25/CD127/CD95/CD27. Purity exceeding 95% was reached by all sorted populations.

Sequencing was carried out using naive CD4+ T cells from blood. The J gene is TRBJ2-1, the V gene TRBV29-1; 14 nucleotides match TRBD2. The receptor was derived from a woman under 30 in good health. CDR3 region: CSGTSGGSSYNEQFF. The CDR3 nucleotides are TGCAGCGGGACTAGCGGGGGGAGCTCCTACAATGAGCAGTTCTTC.